This T cell receptor beta chain was identified during a study of regulatory T cells in long-lasting Graves disease. The study, taken as a whole, reports: Favored usage of TRBV28, TRBJ1-2 and TRBJ2-5 was recorded in persistent disease. With a small sample size, accuracy may have been reduced. Persistent patients shared some 2,500 public clonotypes among themselves. Newly diagnosed patients shared fewer, at roughly 1,000.

Ten or more counts support this clonotype. What it binds is not known. The time point is: persistent/refractory GD, antithyroid drugs over 5 years with positive TRAb. PBMC-derived RNA was used for the TCR library. Under American Thyroid Association guidelines, Graves' disease was diagnosed. The CDR3 consists of 17 residues. Deletions cut 3 bases from V and 3 bases from J, with 21 bases between. Researchers made TCR beta libraries by using iRepertoire HTBI primers and running Arm-PCR on CDR3 regions. TCRdb independently ran MiXCR on the multiplex PCR reads; one entry per CDR3 protein. The sample consists of roughly 500,000 distinct CDR3 sequences, around 21% of them appearing once.

The V gene is TRBV12-3 or TRBV12-4, the J gene TRBJ2-7; the D call may be TRBD1 or TRBD2 (6 bases each). This sequence was found in a female donor with Graves disease. Sequenced material: peripheral blood mononuclear cells (PBMCs), taken when the disease was refractory, from a patient treated with antithyroid drugs. DNA for the CDR3: TGTGCCAGCAGTTTGACGTTGGGGGGCCTGCACCTCTACGAGCAGTACTTC. This codes for CASSLTLGGLHLYEQYF.